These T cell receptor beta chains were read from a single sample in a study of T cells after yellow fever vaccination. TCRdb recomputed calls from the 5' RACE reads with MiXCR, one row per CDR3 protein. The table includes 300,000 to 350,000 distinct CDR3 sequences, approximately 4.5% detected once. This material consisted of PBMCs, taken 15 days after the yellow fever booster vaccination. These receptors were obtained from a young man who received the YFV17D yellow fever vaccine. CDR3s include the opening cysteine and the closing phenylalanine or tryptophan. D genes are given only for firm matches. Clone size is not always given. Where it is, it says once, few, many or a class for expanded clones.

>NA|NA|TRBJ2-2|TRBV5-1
TGCGCCAGCAGCTTAGGGAGTGACACCGGGGAGCTGTTTTTT
CASSLGSDTGELFF
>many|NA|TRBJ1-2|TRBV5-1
TGCGCCAGCAGCTCGACACTCATAAGCTACACCTTC
CASSSTLISYTF
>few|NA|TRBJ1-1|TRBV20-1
TGCAGTGCGTGGGACGGGGAGAACACTGAAGCTTTCTTT
CSAWDGENTEAFF
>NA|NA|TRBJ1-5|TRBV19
TGTGCCAGTAGTAAAGCCGGGACCACTCTGAATTATAGCAATCAGCCCCAGCATTTT
CASSKAGTTLNYSNQPQHF
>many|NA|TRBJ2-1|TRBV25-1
TGTGCCAGCAGTGACCAAGGAGGGGGCGATGAGCAGTTCTTC
CASSDQGGGDEQFF
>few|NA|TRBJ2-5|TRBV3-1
TGTGCCAGCAGCCTTGGATCTCGCGGGACCCAGTACTTC
CASSLGSRGTQYF
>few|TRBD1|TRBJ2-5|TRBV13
TGTGCCAGCAGCTTGAAGGGGGCGGAGGAGACCCAGTACTTC
CASSLKGAEETQYF
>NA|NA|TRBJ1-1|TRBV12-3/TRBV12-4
TGTGCCAGCAGTTTGTCGGGGGCTGACACTGAAGCTTTCTTT
CASSLSGADTEAFF
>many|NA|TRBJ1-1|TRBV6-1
TGTGCCAGCAAGGAGAACACTGAAGCTTTCTTT
CASKENTEAFF
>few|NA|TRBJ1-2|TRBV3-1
TGTGCCAGCAGCACTCCTAACTATGGCTACACCTTC
CASSTPNYGYTF
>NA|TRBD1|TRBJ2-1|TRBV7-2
TGTGCCAGCAGGGCCGGGACAGGGAGCTACAATGAGCAGTTCTTC
CASRAGTGSYNEQFF
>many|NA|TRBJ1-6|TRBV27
TGTGCCAGCAGTCAGGGTGGGGTTACGCCCCTCCACTTT
CASSQGGVTPLHF
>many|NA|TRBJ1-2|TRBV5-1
TGCGCCAGCAGCTTGGACGGGGATGGCTACACCTTC
CASSLDGDGYTF
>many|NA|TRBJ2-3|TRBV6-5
TGTGCCAGCAGTTACGGACGAAATACGCAGTATTTT
CASSYGRNTQYF
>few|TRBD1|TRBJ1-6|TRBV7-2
TGTGCCAGCAGCTTACAGGACAGGAATAATTCACCCCTCCACTTT
CASSLQDRNNSPLHF
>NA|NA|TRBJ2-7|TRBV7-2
TGTGCCAGCAGCTTAGACCGGGGAAACCCCTCCTACGAGCAGTACTTC
CASSLDRGNPSYEQYF
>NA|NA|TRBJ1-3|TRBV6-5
TGTGCCAGCAGTTACTCGGTGGCTCGCTCTGGAAACACCATATATTTT
CASSYSVARSGNTIYF
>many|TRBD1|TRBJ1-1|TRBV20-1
TGCAGTGCTGCCGGGACAGGGGGCGGTGAAGCTTTCTTT
CSAAGTGGGEAFF
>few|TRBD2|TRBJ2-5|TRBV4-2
TGTGCCAGCAGCCAATTCTTTAGCGGGGGCCTACAAGAGACCCAGTACTTC
CASSQFFSGGLQETQYF
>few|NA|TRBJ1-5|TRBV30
TGTGCCTGGAGTGTAGAGGGGACCCAGCCCCAGCATTTT
CAWSVEGTQPQHF
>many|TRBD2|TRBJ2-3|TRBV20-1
TGCAGAGCGGGGCCCCCTAGCACAGATACGCAGTATTTT
CRAGPPSTDTQYF
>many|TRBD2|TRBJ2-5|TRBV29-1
TGCAGCGTCGGTTCCGGGACTAGGGCCCACCAGTACTTC
CSVGSGTRAHQYF
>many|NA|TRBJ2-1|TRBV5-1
TGCGCCAGCAGCTTAGCGGCTGGCTCCTACAATGAGCAGTTCTTC
CASSLAAGSYNEQFF
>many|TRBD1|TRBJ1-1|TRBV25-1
TGTGCCAGCAGTGAATGGGACAGGGATACTGAAGCTTTCTTT
CASSEWDRDTEAFF
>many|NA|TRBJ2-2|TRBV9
TGTGCCAGCAGAGGGACTGTAAAAGGGGAGCTGTTTTTT
CASRGTVKGELFF
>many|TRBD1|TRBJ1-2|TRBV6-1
TGTGCCAGCACCGGGACAGCAAACTATGGCTACACCTTC
CASTGTANYGYTF
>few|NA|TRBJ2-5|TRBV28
TGTGCCAGCACCTACGGTCAGGGCGTGGAGACCCAGTACTTC
CASTYGQGVETQYF
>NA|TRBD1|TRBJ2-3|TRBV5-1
TGCGCCAGCAGTTCGGACAGGATCGAAGATACGCAGTATTTT
CASSSDRIEDTQYF
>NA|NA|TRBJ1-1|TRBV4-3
TGCGCCAGCAGCCAAGACCCTAGTGGGTACACTGAAGCTTTCTTT
CASSQDPSGYTEAFF
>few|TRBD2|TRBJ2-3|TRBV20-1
TGCAGTGGAGTTGAGCGGGGGAGCACAGATACGCAGTATTTT
CSGVERGSTDTQYF
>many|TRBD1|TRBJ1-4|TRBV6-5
TGTGCCAGCAGCTACACAGGGGGGACTAATGAAAAACTGTTTTTT
CASSYTGGTNEKLFF
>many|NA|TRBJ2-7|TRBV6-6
TGTGCCAGCAGTTACGACGGTTCCCACTACGAGCAGTACTTC
CASSYDGSHYEQYF
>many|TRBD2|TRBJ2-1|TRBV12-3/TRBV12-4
TGTGCCAGCAGTTTTCAAACGGGGGGTCAGTTCTTC
CASSFQTGGQFF
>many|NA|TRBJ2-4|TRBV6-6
TGTGCCAGCAGTTTAGGGCTAGCTAAAAACATTCAGTACTTC
CASSLGLAKNIQYF
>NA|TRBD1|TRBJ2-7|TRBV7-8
TGTGCCAGCAGCTTAGCGGGACAGATTACCTACGAGCAGTACTTC
CASSLAGQITYEQYF
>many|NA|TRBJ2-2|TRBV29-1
TGCAGCGTTCCTCTCCCAGGATTGCGGACCGGGGAGCTGTTTTTT
CSVPLPGLRTGELFF
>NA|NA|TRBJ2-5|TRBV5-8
TGTGCCAGCACACCCTACTCGTACCAAGAGACCCAGTACTTC
CASTPYSYQETQYF